This is a list of T cell receptor beta chains from one sample in a study of cytomegalovirus exposure and HLA in healthy donors. Generated by immunoSEQ multiplex PCR, the TCRdb table keeps only in-frame clones and is missing some. This table holds 100,000 to 150,000 clones, 15% found once. Sequenced material: PBMCs. Receptors were obtained from a woman between 18 and 29 years old in good health and CMV-seronegative. CDR3s include the opening cysteine and the closing phenylalanine or tryptophan. Each record gives: J gene, CDR3 length, clone size, V gene, D gene, CDR3 protein, CDR3 DNA. D genes are given only for firm matches. Part of the rows lack a size; the others show once, few, many or a class for expanded clones.

TRBJ1-1	14	NA	TRBV28	NA	CASSYRVMNTEAFF	TGTGCCAGCAGTTACAGGGTCATGAACACTGAAGCTTTCTTT
TRBJ1-5	14	few	TRBV28	TRBD1	CASSQTGFEQPQHF	TGTGCCAGCAGTCAGACAGGGTTCGAACAGCCCCAGCATTTT
TRBJ1-1	20	few	TRBV14	TRBD1	CASSRDGFKRSGQDRGEAFF	TGTGCCAGCAGTCGCGACGGATTTAAAAGGAGCGGACAGGACCGGGGTGAAGCTTTCTTT
TRBJ2-3	13	NA	TRBV6-1	NA	CASSGRATDTQYF	TGTGCCAGCAGTGGCAGGGCGACAGATACGCAGTATTTT
TRBJ2-2	17	few	TRBV7-6	NA	CASSLGAAGARTGELFF	TGTGCCAGCAGCTTAGGAGCCGCAGGGGCGAGGACCGGGGAGCTGTTTTTT
TRBJ2-3	15	NA	TRBV7-9	NA	CASSLQPPPGDTQYF	TGTGCCAGCAGCTTACAACCCCCTCCGGGAGATACGCAGTATTTT
TRBJ2-2	16	NA	TRBV4-3	TRBD2	CASSHGLAGGIGELFF	TGCGCCAGCAGCCATGGACTAGCGGGGGGGATCGGGGAGCTGTTTTTT
TRBJ2-5	15	NA	TRBV7-3	NA	CASSLGGKYQETQYF	TGTGCCAGCAGCTTAGGCGGAAAGTACCAAGAGACCCAGTACTTC
TRBJ1-1	14	few	TRBV12-5	NA	CASGLATANTEAFF	TGTGCTAGTGGTTTGGCGACAGCGAACACTGAAGCTTTCTTT
TRBJ2-3	15	NA	TRBV30	TRBD1	CAWSEGGQGTDTQYF	TGTGCCTGGAGTGAGGGGGGACAGGGGACAGATACGCAGTATTTT
TRBJ1-5	15	NA	TRBV28	NA	CASSIQTTGNQPQHF	TGTGCCAGCAGTATACAAACGACGGGGAATCAGCCCCAGCATTTT
TRBJ2-6	15	NA	TRBV29-1	NA	CSVEGPLSGANVLTF	TGCAGCGTTGAGGGCCCCCTCTCTGGGGCCAACGTCCTGACTTTC
TRBJ1-4	13	few	TRBV5-1	NA	CASSLGSGEKLFF	TGCGCCAGCAGCTTGGGTTCGGGTGAAAAACTGTTTTTT
TRBJ1-4	17	few	TRBV28	NA	CASSQTGFSATNEKLFF	TGTGCCAGCAGCCAAACAGGATTCTCTGCAACTAATGAAAAACTGTTTTTT
TRBJ1-2	14	once	TRBV2	TRBD1	CASSEARTGRGYTF	TGTGCCAGCAGTGAAGCCAGGACAGGGCGAGGCTACACCTTC
TRBJ2-1	15	few	TRBV7-7	NA	CASSRNRAGDNEQFF	TGTGCTAGCAGCCGTAACAGGGCAGGAGACAATGAGCAGTTCTTC
TRBJ1-2	12	few	TRBV30	NA	CAWSVSGHGYTF	TGTGCCTGGAGTGTATCAGGGCACGGCTACACCTTC
TRBJ1-5	13	few	TRBV5-6	NA	CASSFSGNQPQHF	TGTGCCAGCAGCTTCTCAGGCAATCAGCCCCAGCATTTT
TRBJ1-2	15	few	TRBV5-4	NA	CASSLVGTASYGYTF	TGTGCCAGCAGCTTGGTCGGGACTGCCTCTTATGGCTACACCTTC
TRBJ2-7	14	many	TRBV9	NA	CASSVDGQPYEQYF	TGTGCCAGCAGCGTAGACGGACAACCCTACGAGCAGTACTTC
TRBJ1-5	14	NA	TRBV6-1	TRBD1	CASRGQFSNQPQHF	TGTGCCAGCAGGGGACAGTTTAGCAATCAGCCCCAGCATTTT
TRBJ2-3	14	few	TRBV5-4	NA	CASSPPTRFGTQYF	TGTGCCAGCAGCCCCCCCACGAGGTTTGGTACGCAGTATTTT
TRBJ2-7	14	NA	TRBV30	NA	CAWTPADTPYEQYF	TGTGCCTGGACCCCGGCTGACACACCCTACGAGCAGTACTTC
TRBJ2-1	15	NA	TRBV27	TRBD2	CASSPGLAGSNEQFF	TGTGCCAGCAGTCCGGGACTAGCGGGTAGCAATGAGCAGTTCTTC
TRBJ1-5	13	NA	TRBV6-5	TRBD1	CASSLQGDQPQHF	TGTGCCAGCAGCCTACAGGGGGATCAGCCCCAGCATTTT
TRBJ2-5	15	NA	TRBV18	NA	CASSDRQGGKETQYF	TGTGCCAGCTCAGATCGGCAGGGGGGAAAAGAGACCCAGTACTTC
TRBJ1-2	13	NA	TRBV18	NA	CASSVYALEGYTF	TGTGCCAGCTCAGTCTACGCATTAGAAGGCTACACCTTC
TRBJ1-1	14	few	TRBV6-6	TRBD1	CASSPGQRDTEAFF	TGTGCCAGCAGCCCGGGACAGAGGGACACTGAAGCTTTCTTT
TRBJ2-5	12	few	TRBV9	TRBD1	CASRGTGETQYF	TGTGCCAGCAGGGGGACAGGGGAGACCCAGTACTTC
TRBJ2-5	16	NA	TRBV7-2	TRBD1	CASSLKGQAYQETQYF	TGTGCCAGCAGCTTAAAGGGACAGGCGTACCAAGAGACCCAGTACTTC
TRBJ2-7	15	NA	TRBV7-8	NA	CASSPSRVSFYEQYF	TGTGCCAGCAGCCCAAGCAGGGTTAGTTTCTACGAGCAGTACTTC
TRBJ2-5	16	NA	TRBV7-6	TRBD2	CASSPTVAGGQETQYF	TGTGCCAGCAGCCCGACGGTAGCGGGGGGCCAAGAGACCCAGTACTTC
TRBJ2-2	15	NA	TRBV7-9	TRBD2	CANPRASGNTGELFF	TGTGCCAACCCCCGGGCTAGCGGAAACACCGGGGAGCTGTTTTTT
TRBJ2-7	13	NA	TRBV29-1	NA	CSVARGSPYEQYF	TGCAGCGTAGCTAGGGGGAGCCCCTACGAGCAGTACTTC
TRBJ2-3	13	few	TRBV5-1	NA	CASSPVPADTQYF	TGCGCCAGCAGCCCGGTGCCCGCAGATACGCAGTATTTT
TRBJ2-2	18	NA	TRBV27	TRBD1	CASSLFPWTGVITGELFF	TGTGCCAGCAGTTTATTCCCTTGGACAGGGGTAATCACCGGGGAGCTGTTTTTT
TRBJ1-1	14	NA	TRBV4-1	NA	CASSQAREGSEAFF	TGCGCCAGCAGCCAAGCACGGGAGGGCTCTGAAGCTTTCTTT
TRBJ1-3	16	few	TRBV30	TRBD1	CAWSVGTGISGNTIYF	TGTGCCTGGAGTGTAGGGACAGGGATCTCTGGAAACACCATATATTTT
TRBJ1-1	15	NA	TRBV2	TRBD1	CASNRDSQMNTEAFF	TGTGCCAGCAACAGGGACAGTCAAATGAACACTGAAGCTTTCTTT
TRBJ2-7	14	few	TRBV30	TRBD2	CAWSDPGLAGVEYF	TGTGCCTGGAGTGATCCGGGACTAGCGGGAGTTGAGTACTTC